A selection of T cell receptor beta chains follows, all from one sample in a study of shared clonotypes between healthy human individuals. TCRdb's copy holds only in-frame clones and misses some; the assay was immunoSEQ multiplex PCR. The sample gives approximately 840,000 clones, roughly 96% of which show up once; under 0.3% is in the top ten. The sequenced sample consisted of naive CD8+ T cells sorted from blood. These receptor sequences come from a man aged 25-45 years in good health. CDR3s include the opening cysteine and the closing phenylalanine or tryptophan. D genes are given only for firm matches. A clone size is listed for some rows: how often the clone was seen (once, few, many), or a class if it is expanded.

CDR3aa,CDR3nt,j_gene,v_gene,d_gene,abundance
CASSLPGYGYTF,TGTGCCAGCAGTTTACCGGGCTATGGCTACACCTTC,TRBJ1-2,TRBV28,.,.
CASSDGTGGYEQYF,TGCGCCAGCAGTGATGGGACAGGGGGTTACGAGCAGTACTTC,TRBJ2-7,TRBV10-2,TRBD1,.
CATLGGRYLGETQYF,TGTGCCACTCTCGGCGGGAGGTACCTTGGGGAGACCCAGTACTTC,TRBJ2-5,TRBV6-1,TRBD2,.
CASSPDVGGNQPQHF,TGTGCCAGCAGTCCGGACGTTGGAGGGAATCAGCCCCAGCATTTT,TRBJ1-5,TRBV27,.,.
CASSSRAGNYEQYF,TGTGCCAGCAGTTCGCGGGCAGGGAACTACGAGCAGTACTTC,TRBJ2-7,TRBV27,.,.
CASSRERLSNQPQHF,TGTGCCAGTAGCCGGGAGAGACTTAGCAATCAGCCCCAGCATTTT,TRBJ1-5,TRBV19,.,.
CASSPGSSYEQYF,TGTGCCAGCTCCCCGGGTAGCTCCTACGAGCAGTACTTC,TRBJ2-7,TRBV18,.,.
CASSQGLAAYEQYF,TGTGCCAGCAGTCAAGGACTAGCCGCCTACGAGCAGTACTTC,TRBJ2-7,TRBV28,TRBD2,.
CASRTYTGELFF,TGTGCCAGCAGGACATACACCGGGGAGCTGTTTTTT,TRBJ2-2,TRBV6-5,.,.
CAWREGSSYEQYF,TGTGCCTGGAGGGAAGGGAGCTCCTACGAGCAGTACTTC,TRBJ2-7,TRBV30,.,.
CASGFGGRSTYEQYF,TGTGCCAGCGGATTCGGCGGGAGGTCAACCTACGAGCAGTACTTC,TRBJ2-7,TRBV19,TRBD2,.
CASSPVPAYNEQFF,TGCGCCAGCAGCCCCGTCCCGGCCTACAATGAGCAGTTCTTC,TRBJ2-1,TRBV4-1,.,once
CASSQGIAGAYEQYF,TGCGCCAGCAGCCAAGGAATAGCGGGGGCCTACGAGCAGTACTTC,TRBJ2-7,TRBV4-1,TRBD2,.
CASSLIRGRVYEQYF,TGTGCCAGCAGTTTAATCCGCGGGAGAGTTTACGAGCAGTACTTC,TRBJ2-7,TRBV28,TRBD2,.
CASSILGAPEQFF,TGTGCCAGCAGTATACTAGGTGCACCCGAGCAGTTCTTC,TRBJ2-1,TRBV6-5,.,.
CSVVGTERTHEQYF,TGCAGCGTTGTAGGAACGGAGAGAACCCACGAGCAGTACTTC,TRBJ2-7,TRBV29-1,.,.
CASSEEDSTHYEQYF,TGTGCCAGCAGTGAAGAGGACAGTACTCACTACGAGCAGTACTTC,TRBJ2-7,TRBV6-1,.,.
CASSLGSPLAGGQDNEQFF,TGTGCCAGCAGCTTAGGTTCTCCTTTAGCGGGAGGGCAAGACAATGAGCAGTTCTTC,TRBJ2-1,TRBV11-3,TRBD2,.
CASSQQGQGPYNEQFF,TGTGCCAGCAGCCAACAGGGACAGGGCCCCTACAATGAGCAGTTCTTC,TRBJ2-1,TRBV14,TRBD1,.
CAISVGLAGNEQFF,TGTGCCATCAGTGTCGGTCTAGCGGGCAATGAGCAGTTCTTC,TRBJ2-1,TRBV10-3,TRBD2,.
CASSGYNEQFF,TGTGCCAGCAGCGGCTACAATGAGCAGTTCTTC,TRBJ2-1,TRBV9,.,.
CASSKGFREREMHEQFF,TGTGCCAGCAGCAAAGGTTTTCGAGAGCGGGAGATGCATGAGCAGTTCTTC,TRBJ2-1,TRBV21-1,.,.
CASSQGVTSYNEQFF,TGCGCCAGCAGCCAAGGGGTGACCTCCTACAATGAGCAGTTCTTC,TRBJ2-1,TRBV4-3,.,.
CASSEPMTGGTEAFF,TGTGCCAGCAGTGAACCCATGACAGGGGGCACTGAAGCTTTCTTT,TRBJ1-1,TRBV2,TRBD1,.
CASSVEGPGIIDTGELFF,TGTGCCAGCAGCGTAGAGGGACCAGGGATCATAGACACCGGGGAGCTGTTTTTT,TRBJ2-2,TRBV9,.,.
CASSQVSVAGNTIYF,TGCGCCAGCAGCCAAGTCAGTGTAGCTGGAAACACCATATATTTT,TRBJ1-3,TRBV4-3,.,.
CASSLSPGLNSYEQYF,TGCGCCAGCAGCTTGTCGCCTGGACTCAACTCCTACGAGCAGTACTTC,TRBJ2-7,TRBV5-1,.,.
CASSQASATYEQYF,TGTGCCAGCAGCCAGGCTAGCGCGACCTACGAGCAGTACTTC,TRBJ2-7,TRBV7-9,.,.
CASSLQGHSYEQYF,TGCGCCAGCAGCTTACAGGGGCACTCCTACGAGCAGTACTTC,TRBJ2-7,TRBV5-1,TRBD1,.
CASTSGLTSYEQYF,TGTGCCAGCACCTCAGGGTTAACCTCCTACGAGCAGTACTTC,TRBJ2-7,TRBV28,.,.
CASSETYNEQFF,TGCGCCAGCAGTGAGACCTACAATGAGCAGTTCTTC,TRBJ2-1,TRBV10-1,.,once
CAISDRGLPTGGEAFF,TGTGCCATCAGCGACAGGGGGCTCCCTACGGGGGGTGAAGCTTTCTTT,TRBJ1-1,TRBV10-3,TRBD1,once
CASSLVFRTGTNEKLFF,TGTGCCAGCAGCTTAGTTTTCCGGACGGGAACTAATGAAAAACTGTTTTTT,TRBJ1-4,TRBV11-2,.,.
CSVDGGERPSNEQFF,TGCAGCGTTGATGGAGGGGAACGACCCTCCAATGAGCAGTTCTTC,TRBJ2-1,TRBV29-1,.,.
CASSFVGDTQYF,TGTGCCAGCAGTTTCGTTGGAGATACGCAGTATTTT,TRBJ2-3,TRBV27,.,.
CAWSRGSRGYTF,TGTGCCTGGAGTAGGGGGAGCCGTGGCTACACCTTC,TRBJ1-2,TRBV30,.,once
CASSLRLAGGYEQYF,TGTGCCAGCAGTTTAAGGCTAGCGGGGGGCTACGAGCAGTACTTC,TRBJ2-7,TRBV27,TRBD2,.
CASSSDSYEQYF,TGCGCCAGCAGTTCGGACTCCTACGAGCAGTACTTC,TRBJ2-7,TRBV5-1,.,few
CASSQQGRSNTEAFF,TGTGCCAGCAGTCAACAAGGTCGTTCGAACACTGAAGCTTTCTTT,TRBJ1-1,TRBV7-9,.,.
CAWTVTNGPDTQYF,TGTGCCTGGACGGTAACGAACGGCCCAGATACGCAGTATTTT,TRBJ2-3,TRBV30,.,few
CAISEAGTSINTDTQYF,TGTGCCATCAGTGAGGCCGGGACTAGCATTAACACAGATACGCAGTATTTT,TRBJ2-3,TRBV10-3,TRBD2,.
CASSKNRGRQETQYF,TGCGCCAGCAGCAAAAACAGGGGGCGGCAAGAGACCCAGTACTTC,TRBJ2-5,TRBV5-1,TRBD1,.
CASSLSQGWGNYGYTF,TGTGCCAGCAGTTTATCTCAGGGTTGGGGTAACTATGGCTACACCTTC,TRBJ1-2,TRBV27,.,.
CASSDLAGTTDTQYF,TGCGCCAGCAGTGACCTAGCGGGAACCACAGATACGCAGTATTTT,TRBJ2-3,TRBV10-1,TRBD2,.
CSAEPRGRGARGTEAFF,TGCAGCGCCGAACCAAGAGGGCGGGGTGCCAGGGGCACTGAAGCTTTCTTT,TRBJ1-1,TRBV29-1,.,.